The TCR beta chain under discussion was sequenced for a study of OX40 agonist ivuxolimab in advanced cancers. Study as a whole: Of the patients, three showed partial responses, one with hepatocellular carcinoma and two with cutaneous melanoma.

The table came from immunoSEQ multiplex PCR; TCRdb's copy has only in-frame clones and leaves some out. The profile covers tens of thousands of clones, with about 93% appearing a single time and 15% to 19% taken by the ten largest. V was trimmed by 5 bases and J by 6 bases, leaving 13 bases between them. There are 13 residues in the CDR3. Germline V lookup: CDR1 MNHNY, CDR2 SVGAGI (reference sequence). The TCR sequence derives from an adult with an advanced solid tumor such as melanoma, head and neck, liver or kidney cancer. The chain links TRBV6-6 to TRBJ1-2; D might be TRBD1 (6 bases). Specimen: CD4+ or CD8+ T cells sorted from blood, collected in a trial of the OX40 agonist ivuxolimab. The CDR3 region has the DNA TGTGCCAGCAGTCAGACAGGTGGAGATGGCTACACCTTC. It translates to CASSQTGGDGYTF.